The sequence of this TCR beta chain was determined in a study of molecular identifiers for immune sequencing clone quantification. Background on the study: Five portions were made in replicates from RNA of roughly 20,000 or 100,000 naive CD8 cells, and four underwent sequencing. The study, taken as a whole, reports: Sizes of clones that are highly expanded could be underestimated (if identical TCR molecules share a barcode).

Germline CDR1 and CDR2: DFQATT and SNEGSKA (reference sequence). CDR3 size: 15 residues. Trimming left V 1 base short and J 2 bases short, with 13 bases between. TCRdb recomputed calls from the PCR reads with MiXCR, one row per CDR3 protein. The data show around 460,000 distinct CDR3 sequences, about a quarter seen once. Researchers sorted naive CD8 T cells as cells that were CD8+CD4-CCR7+CD45RA+. Many counts were recorded for this clonotype. Its antigen is unknown. The sequenced material came from naive CD8+ T cells from blood, with Jurkat cell RNA spiked in. Subset meaning: FACS-sorted CD8+CD4-CCR7+CD45RA+ naive T cells. The TCR was taken from a human donor in good health. Some libraries in this study had Jurkat cell RNA spiked in. This chain connects TRBV20-1 to TRBJ2-3; D is unclear. CDR3 bases: TGCAGTGCTAGAGCCCCGGACGGGTTCACAGATACGCAGTATTTT. Translated: CSARAPDGFTDTQYF.